A selection of T cell receptor beta chains follows, all from one sample in a study of T cells in Graves' hyperthyroidism and ophthalmopathy. A single record per CDR3 protein comes from TCRdb applying MiXCR to the multiplex PCR reads. The sample lists a few hundred thousand distinct CDR3 sequences, around 20% occurring once. Sequenced input: blood. These receptors were collected from a man between 18 and 35 years old with Graves' hyperthyroidism. Both conserved end residues are part of each CDR3. D genes are given only for firm matches. The size entry is marked missing in some rows and otherwise reads once, few, many or a size class.

TRBJ1-5,TRBV7-9,many,-,TGTGCCAGCAGCGGGGGTCGTTATCAGCCCCAGCATTTT,CASSGGRYQPQHF
TRBJ2-3,TRBV6-6,many,-,TGTGCCAGCAGTCCGGGAGGGGGCGGGACAGATACGCAGTATTTT,CASSPGGGGTDTQYF
TRBJ1-2,TRBV12-3/TRBV12-4,many,TRBD1,TGTGCCAGCAGCCCGACAGGGTCCTATGGCTACACCTTC,CASSPTGSYGYTF
TRBJ1-1,TRBV28,few,-,TGTGCCAGCAGGGGCCGGACCGCGAACACTGAAGCTTTCTTT,CASRGRTANTEAFF
TRBJ1-5,TRBV4-1,few,-,TGCGCCAGCAGCCAAGGTCAGACTAGCAATCAGCCCCAGCATTTT,CASSQGQTSNQPQHF
TRBJ1-3,TRBV18,-,-,TGTGCCAGCTCGTACCAGGCCTCCTCTGGAAACACCATATATTTT,CASSYQASSGNTIYF
TRBJ1-1,TRBV7-2,few,-,TGTGCCAGCAGCTTAGTAGGTCCAGGGCAAGCTTTCTTT,CASSLVGPGQAFF
TRBJ2-5,TRBV20-1,many,TRBD2,TGCAGTGCTAGAGATCCCCTCCTAGCGGGGGGGCTCCAAGAGACCCAGTACTTC,CSARDPLLAGGLQETQYF
TRBJ2-2,TRBV7-8,few,-,TGTGCCAGCAGCTTTGTGACAGCGGTACTGGACACCGGGGAGCTGTTTTTT,CASSFVTAVLDTGELFF
TRBJ2-2,TRBV19,-,-,TGTGCCAGTAGTTCCCAAACCGGGGAGCTGTTTTTT,CASSSQTGELFF
TRBJ2-5,TRBV19,few,-,TGTGCCAGTAGCTCACAATCCGGTTTTCAAGAGACCCAGTACTTC,CASSSQSGFQETQYF
TRBJ1-3,TRBV4-1,-,-,TGCGCCAGCAGCCAAGATCGCCAGGGCTCTGGAAACACCATATATTTT,CASSQDRQGSGNTIYF
TRBJ2-7,TRBV12-3/TRBV12-4,many,-,TGTGCCAGCAGTTTAGCCCCGGCAAGGAACGAGCAGTACTTC,CASSLAPARNEQYF
TRBJ1-1,TRBV29-1,-,-,TGCAGCGTTGGAATGGATCCTGAAGCTTTCTTT,CSVGMDPEAFF
TRBJ2-1,TRBV6-1,-,-,TGTGCCAGCAGTGAACCGGACGGGATTAGCGAAACATACAATGAGCAGTTCTTC,CASSEPDGISETYNEQFF
TRBJ2-7,TRBV6-1,once,TRBD2,TGTGCCAGCAGTCCAACTAGCGGGAGAACCCAAGGGTCCGAGCAGTACTTC,CASSPTSGRTQGSEQYF
TRBJ2-7,TRBV10-3,many,TRBD2,TGTGCCATCAGTGAGGAGCAGCGGGGGTTCCGCTCCTACGAGCAGTACTTC,CAISEEQRGFRSYEQYF
TRBJ1-2,TRBV29-1,many,-,TGCAGCGTTGGAGAAGGCCTCCGGGACCGCCGCTATGGCTACACCTTC,CSVGEGLRDRRYGYTF
TRBJ2-7,TRBV30,many,TRBD1,TGTGCCTGGAGTGTGGGGACAGGTTCCTACGAGCAGTACTTC,CAWSVGTGSYEQYF
TRBJ2-7,TRBV7-9,few,-,TGTGCCAGCAGCTTAGGGAGCTCCGAGCAGTACTTC,CASSLGSSEQYF
TRBJ1-1,TRBV10-1,few,TRBD1,TGCGCCAGCAGTGAGGAAAGAAGGCACAGGGGGACTGAAGCTTTCTTT,CASSEERRHRGTEAFF
TRBJ1-5,TRBV27,many,TRBD1,TGTGCCAGCAAACCTTCAGGGGGTAGCAATCAGCCCCAGCATTTT,CASKPSGGSNQPQHF
TRBJ1-5,TRBV4-1,few,-,TGCGCCAGCAGCCACAGGACAGCCCCCGGCAATCAGCCCCAGCATTTT,CASSHRTAPGNQPQHF
TRBJ1-2,TRBV7-9,-,-,TGTGCCAGCAGCTACACCCCCGGGGGTGACGGCTACACCTTC,CASSYTPGGDGYTF
TRBJ1-5,TRBV6-1,many,-,TGTGCCAGCAGTGAATTTACGGCAAGATATAGCAATCAGCCCCAGCATTTT,CASSEFTARYSNQPQHF
TRBJ1-5,TRBV4-1,few,-,TGCGCCAGCAGCCAACCCACAGGGAAGGATCAGCCCCAGCATTTT,CASSQPTGKDQPQHF
TRBJ1-1,TRBV19,many,-,TGTGCCAGTAGTCCCTCTTGGGCGACGAACACTGAAGCTTTCTTT,CASSPSWATNTEAFF
TRBJ2-2,TRBV7-6,-,-,TGTGCCAGCAGCTTGCCTAGCGAGGCCGGGGAGCTGTTTTTT,CASSLPSEAGELFF
TRBJ2-7,TRBV12-3/TRBV12-4,many,-,TGTGCCAGCAGTCCCGACAGGCGACCCTACGAGCAGTACTTC,CASSPDRRPYEQYF
TRBJ1-2,TRBV19,many,-,TGTGCCAGTAGTATAAGGGGGACAACCTATGGCTACACCTTC,CASSIRGTTYGYTF
TRBJ2-7,TRBV19,few,-,TGTGCCAGTGGTCAGGGTATCTCCTACGAGCAGTACTTC,CASGQGISYEQYF
TRBJ1-1,TRBV28,many,TRBD1,TGTGCCAGCGGGACCGGGACAGCCAACACTGAAGCTTTCTTT,CASGTGTANTEAFF
TRBJ1-2,TRBV27,many,-,TGTGCCAGCAGTCTCGGGGTTAACAACCCCTATGGCTACACCTTC,CASSLGVNNPYGYTF
TRBJ2-2,TRBV29-1,-,-,TGCAGCGTTAAAGTTATTGGCGCCACCGGGGAGCTGTTTTTT,CSVKVIGATGELFF
TRBJ1-1,TRBV7-6,-,-,TGTGCCAGCAGCTCCGGACGGCCGAAGGCTGAAGCTTTCTTT,CASSSGRPKAEAFF
TRBJ2-7,TRBV20-1,-,TRBD2,TGCAGTGCTAGAGATGATGGGACTAGCGGGATGCCCTACGAGCAGTACTTC,CSARDDGTSGMPYEQYF
TRBJ1-5,TRBV20-1,many,-,TGCAGTGCTAGAGTTGGGGTACGTAAGGCCCAGCATTTT,CSARVGVRKAQHF
TRBJ2-1,TRBV28,-,-,TGTGCCACCCGGAGGGGAAGCTCCTACAATGAGAAGTTCTTC,CATRRGSSYNEKFF
TRBJ2-5,TRBV6-1,many,-,TGTGCCAGCAGTGAAGCCGTCGAGACCCAGTACTTC,CASSEAVETQYF
TRBJ2-5,TRBV20-1,-,-,TGCAGTGCTAGGGGGCCGAGGAGTGACCAAGAGACCCAGTACTTC,CSARGPRSDQETQYF
TRBJ1-2,TRBV13,many,-,TGTGCCAGCAGCCCCGGGACAAGGCCTTATGGCTACACCTTC,CASSPGTRPYGYTF
TRBJ2-5,TRBV20-1,many,-,TGCAGTGCTAGAAGGGGGGAGGCCAGGGAGACCCAGTACTTC,CSARRGEARETQYF
TRBJ1-1,TRBV6-2/TRBV6-3,many,-,TGTGCCAGCTCGGCCCGGGGGAATCGTCCTGAAGCTTTCTTT,CASSARGNRPEAFF
TRBJ1-1,TRBV9,once,-,TGTGCCAGCAGCGTAGTCGGTGGGGGCGAAGCTTTCTTT,CASSVVGGGEAFF
TRBJ1-5,TRBV10-3,many,-,TGTGCCTCCGGACAGCGAGGCAATCAGCCCCAGCATTTT,CASGQRGNQPQHF
TRBJ1-5,TRBV30,many,-,TGTGCCTGGAGTGCACAGGGCCAGCCCCAGCATTTT,CAWSAQGQPQHF